These 15 T cell receptor beta chains share one sample of origin, sequenced in a study of T cells in Graves' hyperthyroidism and ophthalmopathy. Authors of the study amplified TCR beta CDR3 regions from RNA transcripts. HTBI primers were the set used in a first-round RT-PCR of the TCR CDR3. TCRdb fed the multiplex PCR reads into MiXCR, producing one record per CDR3 protein. The data hold roughly 510,000 distinct CDR3 sequences, with 35% to 50% observed a single time. The sample was peripheral blood or thyroid tissue (not recorded which). These receptor sequences come from an adult woman with Graves' disease, either hyperthyroidism or ophthalmopathy (not recorded which).

In the case of this clonotype: Given a much more abundant clone one base away, this may be a read error. The chain is built from TRBV24-1 and TRBJ2-7, with unresolved D. The germline V gene has CDR1 KGHDR and CDR2 SFDVKD. The CDR3 loop spans 13 amino acids. CDR3 coding DNA: TGTGCCACCAGTGTCCAGTTCTCCTACGGGCAGTACTTC. This gives the protein CATSVQFSYGQYF.

To note about this clonotype: A read error may account for a junction end that differs from germline. CDR3 bases: TGTGCCAGCTCAGACAGGGAAACCTACGAGCAGTACTTC. Encoded protein: CASSDRETYEQYF. The J gene is TRBJ2-7, the V gene TRBV10-2; TRBD1 matches at 7 bases. Per germline, CDR1 WSHSY and CDR2 SAAADI. This CDR3 contains 13 residues.

The V gene is TRBV7-3, the J gene TRBJ1-2; 10 bases agree with TRBD1. Unmatched junction bases numbered 10, after V lost 5 bases and J lost 7 bases. The CDR3 has 15 residues. CDR1 is SGHTA and CDR2 is FQGTGA in the germline V gene. Here the CDR3 reads CASSPQPTGGSGYTF. The DNA of the CDR3 is TGTGCCAGCAGCCCACAGCCGACAGGGGGCAGTGGCTACACCTTC.

As to this clonotype: At one boundary the junction diverges from the germline segment, which might be a read error. The chain combines TRBV5-1 with TRBJ1-1; D is uncertain. The CDR3 loop spans 15 amino acids. Germline CDR1 and CDR2: SGHRS and YFSETQ. The CDR3 nucleotides are TGTGCCAGCAGCCAAACGGGAACACCGAACACTGAAGCTTTCTTT. Translated, it gives CASSQTGTPNTEAFF.

The genes are TRBV29-1 and TRBJ2-7; 10 bases align to TRBD1. V shed 3 bases and J 4 bases; nucleotides not matched to a gene: 3. The CDR3 runs 13 residues. The germline V gene encodes CDR1 SQVTM and CDR2 ANQGSEA. The CDR3 loop reads CSVDTGQGYEQYF. The DNA for the CDR3 is TGCAGCGTTGATACGGGACAGGGGTACGAGCAGTACTTC.

This clonotype was observed once. This chain uses TRBV7-2 with TRBJ1-2; 9 bases are shared with TRBD1. CDR1 SGHTA and CDR2 FQGNSA come from the germline V gene. V shed 5 bases and J 4 bases; nucleotides not matched to a gene: 8. This CDR3 is built from 15 residues. The CDR3, as DNA: TGTGCCAGCAGCGCCCCGGGACAGGGACTCTATGGCTACACCTTC. Translating it yields CASSAPGQGLYGYTF.

The chain joins TRBV5-1 to TRBJ2-6; 9 bases match TRBD1. The CDR3 length is 17 residues. Germline CDR1 is SGHRS and CDR2 is YFSETQ. Trimming cost V 0 bases and J 0 bases; bases outside gene matches: 1. The CDR3 coding sequence is TGCGCCAGCAGCTTGGCGACAGGGGGCTCTGGGGCCAACGTCCTGACTTTC. Translating gives CASSLATGGSGANVLTF. Drawing the rest from reference TRBV5-1 and TRBJ2-6, the complete variable domain is KAGVTQTPRYLIKTRGQQVTLSCSPISGHRSVSWYQQTPGQGLQFLFEYFSETQRNKGNFPGRFSGRQFSNSRSEMNVSTLELGDSALYLCASSLATGGSGANVLTFGAGSRLTVL.

The V gene is TRBV9, the J gene TRBJ1-6; D is possibly TRBD1 (5 bases). The CDR3 spans 14 residues. The V and J ends lost 0 bases and 8 bases respectively, with 9 bases between them. Germline CDR1 is SGDLS and CDR2 is YYNGEE. CDR3 DNA: TGTGCCAGCAGCGTAGCTATGGGGGATTCACCCCTCCACTTT. It translates to CASSVAMGDSPLHF.

The chain couples TRBV7-6 to TRBJ1-2; TRBD1 matches 7 bases. Unmatched junction bases numbered 10, after V lost 7 bases and J lost 8 bases. The germline V gene has CDR1 SGHVS and CDR2 FNYEAQ. CDR3 length: 13 residues. Written as DNA, the CDR3 is TGTGCCAGCACTTCGGAGGGGGCGCGGGGCTACACCTTC. Translation gives CASTSEGARGYTF.

This clonotype was seen once. The chain carries TRBV7-9 and TRBJ2-2; no definite D call. Germline values: CDR1 SEHNR, CDR2 FQNEAQ (reference sequence). The germline V and J ends were trimmed by 5 bases and 7 bases, with 14 bases remaining between them. CDR3 length: 14 residues. CDR3 region: CASSPTRLGGELFF. As DNA, the CDR3 is TGTGCCAGCAGCCCAACCCGGCTTGGCGGGGAGCTGTTTTTT.

V and J are TRBV7-6 and TRBJ1-2; D is ambiguous. CDR1 is SGHVS and CDR2 is FNYEAQ in the germline V gene. V lost 2 bases and J 6 bases, leaving 10 bases between the germline ends. The CDR3 extends over 13 amino acids. The CDR3, as DNA: TGTGCCAGCAGCTTACAGCCTAGAGATGGCTACACCTTC. Residues: CASSLQPRDGYTF.

The chain combines TRBV7-8 with TRBJ1-1; 9 bases are a match to TRBD1. The J segment lost 4 bases and the V segment lost 4 bases, leaving 4 bases of the junction unmatched. Germline CDR1 SGHVS, CDR2 FQNEAQ. The CDR3 totals 14 residues. This CDR3 reads CASSWDRESTEAFF. The CDR3 DNA is TGTGCCAGCAGCTGGGACAGGGAAAGCACTGAAGCTTTCTTT.

This clonotype was seen a single time. This chain uses TRBV6-1 with TRBJ1-5; 8 nucleotides align to TRBD1. The CDR3 runs 15 residues. Germline V gene sequence: CDR1 MNHNS, CDR2 SASEGT. The junction had 6 bases not matched to a gene; V was cut back by 3 bases and J by 5 bases. Here the CDR3 DNA reads TGTGCCAGCAGTGAGCACAGGGGGGAGGATCAGCCCCAGCATTTT. Its protein product is CASSEHRGEDQPQHF.

The rearrangement uses TRBV7-2 and TRBJ2-7; D is possibly TRBD2 (6 bases). The CDR3 consists of 18 residues. Trimming shortened V by 4 bases and J by 3 bases, and 25 bases separated the two germline ends. In germline, CDR1 is SGHTA, CDR2 FQGNSA. The CDR3 sequence: CASSSSVGSGGRVYEQYF. CDR3 DNA sequence: TGTGCCAGCAGCTCGAGCGTCGGGTCCGGGGGTCGAGTCTACGAGCAGTACTTC.

On this clonotype itself: A much bigger clone sits one base away, suggesting this may be a read error. V is TRBV10-3 and J is TRBJ2-2; 7 positions agree with TRBD2. In germline, CDR1 is ENHRY, CDR2 SYGVKD. The CDR3 is 19 amino acids. CDR3 DNA: TGTGCCATCAGTGGACTCCGAAGCCGGGACTACGCGAACACCGGGAAGCTGTTTTTT. It translates to CAISGLRSRDYANTGKLFF.